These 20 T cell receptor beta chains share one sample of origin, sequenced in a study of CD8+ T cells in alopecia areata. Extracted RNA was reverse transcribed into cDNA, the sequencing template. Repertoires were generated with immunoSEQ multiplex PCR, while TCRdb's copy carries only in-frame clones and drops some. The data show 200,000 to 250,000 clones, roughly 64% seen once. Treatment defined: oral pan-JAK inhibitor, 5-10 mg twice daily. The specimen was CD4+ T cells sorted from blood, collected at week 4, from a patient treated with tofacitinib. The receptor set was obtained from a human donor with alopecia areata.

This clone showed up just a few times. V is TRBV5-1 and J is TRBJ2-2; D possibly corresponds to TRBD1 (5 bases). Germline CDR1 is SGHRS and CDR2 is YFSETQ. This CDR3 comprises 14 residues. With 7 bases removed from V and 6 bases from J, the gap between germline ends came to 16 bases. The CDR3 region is CASGAGFVSGELFF. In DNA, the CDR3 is TGCGCCAGCGGCGCAGGGTTTGTTTCCGGGGAGCTGTTTTTT.

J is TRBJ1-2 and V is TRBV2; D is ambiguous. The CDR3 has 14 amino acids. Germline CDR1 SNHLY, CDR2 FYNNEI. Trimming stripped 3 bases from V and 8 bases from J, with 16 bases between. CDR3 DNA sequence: TGTGCCAGCAGTGATGAAAAGGGAATCCGCGGCTACACCTTC. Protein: CASSDEKGIRGYTF.

DNA of the CDR3: TGTGCCAGCAGCTTAGCTGGGGGGGCCTCCTACGAGCAGTACTTC. This gives the protein CASSLAGGASYEQYF. The chain employs TRBV7-2 and TRBJ2-7, with D possibly matching TRBD2 (7 bases). V shed 0 bases and J shed 0 bases, with 9 bases lying between them. The CDR3 contains 15 residues. The V gene's germline CDR1 is SGHTA and CDR2 FQGNSA.

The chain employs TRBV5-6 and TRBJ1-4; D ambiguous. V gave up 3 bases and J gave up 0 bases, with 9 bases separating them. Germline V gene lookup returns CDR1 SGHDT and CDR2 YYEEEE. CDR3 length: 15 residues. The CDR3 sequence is CASSSYKATNEKLFF. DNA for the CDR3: TGTGCCAGCAGCTCTTACAAGGCAACTAATGAAAAACTGTTTTTT.

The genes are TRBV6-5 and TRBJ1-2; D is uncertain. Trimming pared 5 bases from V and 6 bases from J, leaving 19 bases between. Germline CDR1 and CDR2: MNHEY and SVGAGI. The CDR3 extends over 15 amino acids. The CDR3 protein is CASSGGIPAGDGYTF. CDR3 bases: TGTGCCAGCAGTGGCGGGATCCCGGCAGGCGATGGCTACACCTTC.

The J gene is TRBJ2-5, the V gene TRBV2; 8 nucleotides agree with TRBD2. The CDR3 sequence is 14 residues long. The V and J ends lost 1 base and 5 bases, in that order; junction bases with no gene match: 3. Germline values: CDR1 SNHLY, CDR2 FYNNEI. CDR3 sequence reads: CASSEGASGETQYF. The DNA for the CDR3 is TGTGCCAGCAGTGAAGGGGCTAGCGGGGAGACCCAGTACTTC.

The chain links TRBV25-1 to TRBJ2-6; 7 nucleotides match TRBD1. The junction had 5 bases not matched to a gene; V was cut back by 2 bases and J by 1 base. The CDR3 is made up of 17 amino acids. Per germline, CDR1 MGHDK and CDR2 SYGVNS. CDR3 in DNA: TGTGCCAGCAGTGAACCGACAGGGAGTTCTGGGGCCAACGTCCTGACTTTC. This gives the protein CASSEPTGSSGANVLTF.

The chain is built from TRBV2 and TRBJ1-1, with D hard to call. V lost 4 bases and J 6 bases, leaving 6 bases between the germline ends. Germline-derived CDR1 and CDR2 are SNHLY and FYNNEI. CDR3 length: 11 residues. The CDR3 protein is CASSGYAEAFF. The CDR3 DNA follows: TGTGCCAGCAGTGGGTACGCTGAAGCTTTCTTT. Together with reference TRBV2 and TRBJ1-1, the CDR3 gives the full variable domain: EPEVTQTPSHQVTQMGQEVILRCVPISNHLYFYWYRQILGQKVEFLVSFYNNEISEKSEIFDDQFSVERPDGSNFTLKIRSTKLEDSAMYFCASSGYAEAFFGQGTRLTVV.

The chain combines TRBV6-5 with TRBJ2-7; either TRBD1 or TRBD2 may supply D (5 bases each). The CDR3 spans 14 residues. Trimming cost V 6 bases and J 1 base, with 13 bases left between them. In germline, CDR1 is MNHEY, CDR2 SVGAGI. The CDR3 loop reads CASRPRGGSYEQYF. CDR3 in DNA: TGTGCCAGCAGACCTCGGGGCGGTTCCTACGAGCAGTACTTC.

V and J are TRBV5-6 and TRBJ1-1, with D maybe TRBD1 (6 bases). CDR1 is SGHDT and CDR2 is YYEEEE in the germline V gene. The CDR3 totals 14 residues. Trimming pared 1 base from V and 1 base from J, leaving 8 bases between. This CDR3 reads CASSLRGRNTEAFF. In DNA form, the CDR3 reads TGTGCCAGCAGCTTGAGGGGGAGGAACACTGAAGCTTTCTTT.

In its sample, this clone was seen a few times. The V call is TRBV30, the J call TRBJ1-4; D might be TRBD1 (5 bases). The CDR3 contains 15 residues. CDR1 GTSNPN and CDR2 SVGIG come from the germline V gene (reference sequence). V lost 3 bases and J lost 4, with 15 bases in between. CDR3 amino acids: CAWSRAEGNNEKLFF. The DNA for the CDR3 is TGTGCCTGGAGCAGGGCCGAAGGGAATAATGAAAAACTGTTTTTT.

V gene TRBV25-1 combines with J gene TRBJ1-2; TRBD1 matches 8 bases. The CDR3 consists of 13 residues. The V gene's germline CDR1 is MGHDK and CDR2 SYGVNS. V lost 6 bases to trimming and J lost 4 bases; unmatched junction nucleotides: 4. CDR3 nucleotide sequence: TGTGCCAGCAGGCAGGGGGCTAGCTATGGCTACACCTTC. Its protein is CASRQGASYGYTF.

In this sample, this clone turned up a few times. This CDR3 reads CATYRTGSTYEQYF. The CDR3 coding sequence is TGTGCCACCTATCGGACAGGGTCGACCTACGAGCAGTACTTC. J is TRBJ2-7 and V is TRBV6-1; TRBD1 agrees at 8 bases. The germline V gene has CDR1 MNHNS and CDR2 SASEGT. The CDR3 extends over 14 amino acids. V trimming: 10 bases; J trimming: 2 bases; junction bases outside the gene matches: 10.

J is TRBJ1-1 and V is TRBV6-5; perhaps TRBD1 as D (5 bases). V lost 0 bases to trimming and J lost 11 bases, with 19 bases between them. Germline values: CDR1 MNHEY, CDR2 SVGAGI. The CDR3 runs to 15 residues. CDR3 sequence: CASSYSTGRELRAFF. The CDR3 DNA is TGTGCCAGCAGTTACTCTACAGGCAGGGAGCTTAGGGCTTTCTTT.

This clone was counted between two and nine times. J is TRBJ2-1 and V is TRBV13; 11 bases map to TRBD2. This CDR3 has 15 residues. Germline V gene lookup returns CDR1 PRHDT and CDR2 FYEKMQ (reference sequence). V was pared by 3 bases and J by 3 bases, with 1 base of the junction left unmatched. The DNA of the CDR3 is TGTGCCAGCAGCTTTACTAGCGGGGGCTACAATGAGCAGTTCTTC. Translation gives CASSFTSGGYNEQFF. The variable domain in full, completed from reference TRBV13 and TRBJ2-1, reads AAGVIQSPRHLIKEKRETATLKCYPIPRHDTVYWYQQGPGQDPQFLISFYEKMQSDKGSIPDRFSAQQFSDYHSELNMSSLELGDSALYFCASSFTSGGYNEQFFGPGTRLTVL.

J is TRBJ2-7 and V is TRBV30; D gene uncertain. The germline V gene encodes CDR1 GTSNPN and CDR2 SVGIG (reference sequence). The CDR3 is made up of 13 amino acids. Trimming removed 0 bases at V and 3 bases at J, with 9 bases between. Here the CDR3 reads CAWSVQRLYEQYF. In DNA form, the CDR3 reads TGTGCCTGGAGTGTACAACGGCTCTACGAGCAGTACTTC.

This CDR3 is CASSQSGTGGDGYTF. In DNA form, the CDR3 reads TGCGCCAGCAGCCAAAGCGGGACAGGGGGAGATGGCTACACCTTC. The chain couples TRBV4-1 to TRBJ1-2, with 11 bases identical to TRBD1. Looked up from germline, CDR1 is MGHRA and CDR2 is YSYEKL. The V segment lost 2 bases and the J segment 6 bases; nucleotides outside the gene matches: 5. The length of the CDR3 is 15 residues.

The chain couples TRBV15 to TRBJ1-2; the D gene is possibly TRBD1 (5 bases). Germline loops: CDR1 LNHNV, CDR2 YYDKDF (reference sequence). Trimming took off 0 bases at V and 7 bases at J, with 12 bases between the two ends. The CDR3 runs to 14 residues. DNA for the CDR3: TGTGCCACCAGCAGAGATCACCAGGGCTCTGGCTACACCTTC. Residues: CATSRDHQGSGYTF. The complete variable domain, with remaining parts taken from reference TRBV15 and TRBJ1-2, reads DAMVIQNPRYQVTQFGKPVTLSCSQTLNHNVMYWYQQKSSQAPKLLFHYYDKDFNNEADTPDNFQSRRPNTSFCFLDIRSPGLGDTAMYLCATSRDHQGSGYTFGSGTRLTVV.

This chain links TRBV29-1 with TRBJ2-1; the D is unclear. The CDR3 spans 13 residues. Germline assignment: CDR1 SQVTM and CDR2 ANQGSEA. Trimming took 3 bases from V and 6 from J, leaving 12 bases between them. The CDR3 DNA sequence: TGCAGCGTTGAGTTACAGCTGGGCAATGAGCAGTTCTTC. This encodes CSVELQLGNEQFF.

The CDR3 DNA is TGTGCCAGCAGCTATCGACTCTCGGTTGGACTATTTGGCTACACCTTC. Its translation: CASSYRLSVGLFGYTF. The gene calls are TRBV11-2 and TRBJ1-2; D unclear. Germline-derived CDR1 and CDR2 are SGHAT and FQNNGV. V lost 4 bases and J 7 bases, leaving 22 bases between the germline ends. The CDR3 contains 16 residues.